This T cell receptor (beta chain) comes out of a study of OX40 agonist ivuxolimab in advanced cancers. Overall study context: People who had prior anti-PD-1, anti-PD-L1 or anti-CTLA-4 therapy could take part, and about 40% had some. Study-level findings and limits: In general, CD8+ T cells held more expanded clones than CD4+ did, on average. Partial responders at 0.1-3.0 mg/kg had among the lowest clonal expansion.

Using immunoSEQ multiplex PCR, the repertoire was profiled, and TCRdb retains in-frame clones only, with some absent. This table has some 45,000 clones, about 90% appearing once. V gave up 3 bases and J gave up 6 bases, with 6 bases separating them. Per the germline V gene, CDR1 is MNHNS and CDR2 is SASEGT. The CDR3 contains 11 residues. Note on this clone: What it binds is unknown.

Patients were ineligible given autoimmune disease history or systemic immunosuppression. The TCR comes from an adult with an advanced solid tumor such as melanoma, head and neck, liver or kidney cancer. The chain uses TRBV6-1 and TRBJ2-7; D gene ambiguous. The sample here was CD4+ or CD8+ T cells sorted from blood, taken in a trial of the OX40 agonist ivuxolimab. CDR3 sequence reads: CASSDKREQYF. The DNA of the CDR3 is TGTGCCAGCAGTGATAAACGCGAGCAGTACTTC.